This entry lists 10 T cell receptor beta chains sequenced from one sample in a study of blood T cells in healthy people across ages. For the second PCR, which ran for about 6 to 11 cycles, a sample-barcoded 5' primer and a J-beta primer mix were used. One entry per CDR3 protein, called by TCRdb with MiXCR from the 5' RACE reads. The sample records approximately 880,000 distinct CDR3 sequences, 40% to 60% being singletons. The sample was blood. These receptors were obtained from a man aged 25 to 40 in good health.

V is TRBV24-1 and J is TRBJ2-1; 7 bases align to TRBD1. Germline V CDR1 and CDR2: KGHDR, SFDVKD. The CDR3 loop spans 16 amino acids. Trimming cost V 3 bases and J 2 bases; bases outside gene matches: 6. CDR3 coding DNA: TGTGCCACCAGTGATAGAGACAGGGTTGCCTACAATGAGCAGTTCTTC. This codes for CATSDRDRVAYNEQFF.

This clonotype was seen a few times. The CDR3 protein is CASSYGRDTQYF. The CDR3, as DNA: TGTGCCAGCAGTTACGGCCGAGATACGCAGTATTTT. The chain employs TRBV6-2 or TRBV6-3 and TRBJ2-3; the D is unclear. CDR3 length: 12 residues. V was shortened by 2 bases and J by 5 bases, with 5 bases between the two germline ends. Germline loops: CDR1 MNHEY, CDR2 SVGEGT.

There are a few counts of this clonotype. This chain joins TRBV14 and TRBJ1-6, with 9 bases lining up with TRBD1. This CDR3 comprises 15 residues. Unmatched junction bases numbered 6, after V lost 8 bases and J lost 4 bases. Germline values: CDR1 SGHDN, CDR2 FVKESK. CDR3 region: CASGSGQGYNSPLHF. As DNA, the CDR3 is TGTGCCAGCGGATCGGGACAGGGTTATAATTCACCCCTCCACTTT.

This chain uses TRBV20-1 with TRBJ2-1; tentative D call: TRBD2 (6 bases). V lost 4 bases to trimming and J lost 1 base, with 8 bases between them. CDR3 length: 13 residues. The V gene's germline CDR1 is DFQATT and CDR2 SNEGSKA (reference sequence). The CDR3 region has the DNA TGCAGTGCTAACCGGGAGTCCTACAATGAGCAGTTCTTC. Protein product: CSANRESYNEQFF.

This clonotype appeared many times. The rearrangement uses TRBV5-4 and TRBJ2-7; 7 bases fit TRBD2. The CDR3 is 14 amino acids. Germline V gene lookup returns CDR1 SGHNT and CDR2 YYREEE (reference sequence). The junction had 4 bases not matched to a gene; V was cut back by 1 base and J by 3 bases. The CDR3 nucleotides read TGTGCCAGCAGCTTGCGGGCTAGCGGCTACGAGCAGTACTTC. Residues: CASSLRASGYEQYF.

This clonotype came up a few times. This chain uses TRBV6-6 with TRBJ2-5; D assignment may be TRBD1 or TRBD2 (5 bases each). This CDR3 has 13 residues. Trimming took off 4 bases at V and 5 bases at J, with 11 bases between the two ends. Germline V gene sequence: CDR1 MNHNY, CDR2 SVGAGI (reference sequence). In DNA form, the CDR3 reads TGTGCCAGCAGTTCAGGGACCCCGGAGACCCAGTACTTC. Translated: CASSSGTPETQYF.

This clonotype was picked up many times. This chain joins TRBV27 and TRBJ2-5, with D perhaps given as TRBD1 or TRBD2 (5 bases each). CDR3 length: 14 amino acids. Per the germline V gene, CDR1 is MNHEY and CDR2 is SMNVEV (reference sequence). Trimming stripped 3 bases from V and 5 bases from J, with 13 bases between. The CDR3: CASSLGTKGETQYF. The CDR3 DNA follows: TGTGCCAGCAGTTTGGGGACCAAGGGGGAGACCCAGTACTTC.

Points on this clonotype: This may stem from a read error, because a much larger clone lies one nucleotide away. V and J are TRBV7-2 and TRBJ2-7; TRBD1 matches at 10 bases. There are 15 residues in the CDR3. The germline V gene has CDR1 SGHTA and CDR2 FQGNSA. The V segment lost 5 bases and the J segment 7 bases; nucleotides outside the gene matches: 11. The CDR3 loop is CASSRGTGARNEQYF. CDR3 DNA sequence: TGTGCCAGCAGCCGAGGGACAGGGGCCAGGAATGAGCAGTACTTC.

This clonotype was counted only a few times. This rearrangement joins TRBV6-1 to TRBJ1-2; D is undetermined. From germline, CDR1 is MNHNS and CDR2 SASEGT. The CDR3 runs to 14 residues. V shed 1 base and J shed 8 bases, with 14 bases lying between them. In DNA, the CDR3 is TGTGCCAGCAGTGAAGGAAACAGTCTAACCGGCTACACCTTC. This codes for CASSEGNSLTGYTF.

This clonotype was seen just once. The chain carries TRBV7-9 and TRBJ2-5; 8 nucleotides match TRBD2. Germline V gene lookup returns CDR1 SEHNR and CDR2 FQNEAQ (reference sequence). V was pared by 0 bases and J by 2 bases, with 2 bases of the junction left unmatched. CDR3 length equals 15 residues. The CDR3 reads CASSLARGEQETQYF. For the CDR3, the DNA is TGTGCCAGCAGCTTAGCGCGGGGGGAGCAAGAGACCCAGTACTTC.